This T cell receptor (beta chain) was captured by sequencing in a study of PD-L1 blockade in urothelial cancer. Here immunoSEQ multiplex PCR was the method, and the copy in TCRdb shows in-frame clones only, minus some. The repertoire consists of under 40,000 clones, with 75% to 90% occurring once and the leading ten covering around 2%. This CDR3 contains 13 residues. Germline V CDR1 and CDR2: SNHLY, FYNNEI. V lost 5 bases to trimming and J lost 4 bases, with 11 bases between them. The sequencing here drew on PBMCs, taken around atezolizumab (anti-PD-L1) treatment. The chain carries TRBV2 and TRBJ1-1; D is perhaps TRBD1 (6 bases). This sequence originates from a man between 60 and 70 years old with urothelial cancer. The CDR3 DNA reads TGTGCCAGCAGTAGGGACATTAGCACTGAAGCTTTCTTT. As protein: CASSRDISTEAFF.